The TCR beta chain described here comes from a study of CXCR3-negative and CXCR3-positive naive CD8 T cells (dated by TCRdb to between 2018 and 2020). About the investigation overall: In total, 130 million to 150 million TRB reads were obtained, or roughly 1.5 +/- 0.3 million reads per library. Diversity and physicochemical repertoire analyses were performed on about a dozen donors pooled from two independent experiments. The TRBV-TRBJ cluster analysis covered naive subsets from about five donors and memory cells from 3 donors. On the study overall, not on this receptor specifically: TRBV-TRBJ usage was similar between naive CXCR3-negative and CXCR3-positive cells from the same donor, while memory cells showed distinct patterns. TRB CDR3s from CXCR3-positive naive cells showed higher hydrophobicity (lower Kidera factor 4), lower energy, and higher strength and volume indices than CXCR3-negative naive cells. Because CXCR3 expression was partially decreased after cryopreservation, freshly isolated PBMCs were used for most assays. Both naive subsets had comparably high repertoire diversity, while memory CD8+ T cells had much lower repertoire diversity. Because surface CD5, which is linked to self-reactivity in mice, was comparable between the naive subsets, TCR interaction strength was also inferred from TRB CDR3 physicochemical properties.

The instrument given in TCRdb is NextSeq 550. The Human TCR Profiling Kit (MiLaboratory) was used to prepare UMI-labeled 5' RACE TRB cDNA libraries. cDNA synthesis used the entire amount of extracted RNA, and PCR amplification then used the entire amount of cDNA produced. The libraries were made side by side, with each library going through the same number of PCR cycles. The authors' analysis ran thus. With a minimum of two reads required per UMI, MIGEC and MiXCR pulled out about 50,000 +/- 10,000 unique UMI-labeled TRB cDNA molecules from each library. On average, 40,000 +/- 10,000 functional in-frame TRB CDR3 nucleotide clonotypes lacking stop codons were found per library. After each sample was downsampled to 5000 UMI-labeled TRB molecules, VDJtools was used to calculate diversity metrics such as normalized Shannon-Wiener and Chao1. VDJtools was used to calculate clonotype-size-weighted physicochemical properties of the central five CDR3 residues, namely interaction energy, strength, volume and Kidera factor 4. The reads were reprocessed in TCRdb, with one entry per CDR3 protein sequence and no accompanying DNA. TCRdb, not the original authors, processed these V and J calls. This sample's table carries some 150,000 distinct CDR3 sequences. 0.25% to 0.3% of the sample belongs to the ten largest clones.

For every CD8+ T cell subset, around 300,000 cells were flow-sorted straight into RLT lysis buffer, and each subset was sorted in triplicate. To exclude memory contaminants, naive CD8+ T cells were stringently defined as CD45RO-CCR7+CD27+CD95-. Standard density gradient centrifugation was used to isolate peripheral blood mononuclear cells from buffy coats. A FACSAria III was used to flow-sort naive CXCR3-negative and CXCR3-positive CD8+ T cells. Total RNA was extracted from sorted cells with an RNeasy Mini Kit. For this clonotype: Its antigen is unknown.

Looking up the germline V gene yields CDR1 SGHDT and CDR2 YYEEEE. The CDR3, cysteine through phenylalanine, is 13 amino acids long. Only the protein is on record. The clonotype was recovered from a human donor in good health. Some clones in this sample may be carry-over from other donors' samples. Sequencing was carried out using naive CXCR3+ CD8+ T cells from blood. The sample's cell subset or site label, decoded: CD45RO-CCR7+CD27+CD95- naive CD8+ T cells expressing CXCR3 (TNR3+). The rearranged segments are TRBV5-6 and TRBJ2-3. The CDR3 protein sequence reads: CASSPSVTDTQYF.